These 19 T cell receptor beta chains were sequenced from one sample in a study of blood T cells in healthy people across ages. The second PCR ran roughly 7 to 11 cycles with a sample-barcoded 5' primer and J-beta primers. One entry per CDR3 protein results from TCRdb running MiXCR on the 5' RACE reads. The profile shows about a million distinct CDR3 sequences, 45% to 50% of them singletons. Source material: blood. These receptor sequences come from a man aged 25-40 years in good health.

V gene TRBV7-2 combines with J gene TRBJ1-1; D not resolved. The V gene lost 5 bases and the J gene lost 1 base, with 14 bases spanning the gap. The CDR3 consists of 15 residues. CDR1 is SGHTA, CDR2 FQGNSA, per germline. Here the CDR3 DNA reads TGTGCCAGCAGCCCCCCCCGGCTTCGGAACACTGAAGCTTTCTTT. This gives the protein CASSPPRLRNTEAFF. The whole variable domain, remainder taken from reference TRBV7-2 and TRBJ1-1, is GAGVSQSPSNKVTEKGKDVELRCDPISGHTALYWYRQSLGQGLEFLIYFQGNSAPDKSGLPSDRFSAERTGGSVSTLTIQRTQQEDSAVYLCASSPPRLRNTEAFFGQGTRLTVV.

The sample holds a few counts of this clonotype. The chain is built from TRBV6-1 and TRBJ2-5; TRBD1 agrees at 8 bases. Germline loops: CDR1 MNHNS, CDR2 SASEGT. The CDR3 extends over 14 amino acids. With V trimmed by 7 bases and J by 5 bases, 9 bases remained unmatched. In DNA form, the CDR3 reads TGTGCCAGCAAGAGGTCAGGGGGCGGCGAGACCCAGTACTTC. This gives the protein CASKRSGGGETQYF.

There are a few counts of this clonotype. The CDR3: CASSQGLEGGGYTF. As DNA, the CDR3 is TGTGCCAGCAGCCAAGGTTTGGAGGGGGGCGGCTACACCTTC. The gene calls are TRBV3-1 and TRBJ1-2, with a tentative D call TRBD1 (6 bases). There are 14 residues in the CDR3. Trimming shortened V by 1 base and J by 8 bases, and 14 bases separated the two germline ends. Per the germline V gene, CDR1 is LGHDT and CDR2 is YNNKEL (reference sequence).

The chain uses TRBV6-5 and TRBJ2-7, with D perhaps matching TRBD1 or TRBD2 (5 bases each). The germline V gene encodes CDR1 MNHEY and CDR2 SVGAGI. The CDR3 length is 15 residues. V was clipped by 4 bases and J by 2 bases, with 15 bases between them. CDR3 nucleotides: TGTGCCAGCAGTTCCGCCGGGACGGATGCCTACGAGCAGTACTTC. Encoded protein: CASSSAGTDAYEQYF.

This rearrangement joins TRBV10-3 to TRBJ2-7; D possibly uses TRBD1 or TRBD2 (5 bases each). Germline assignment: CDR1 ENHRY and CDR2 SYGVKD. Trimming left V 4 bases short and J 5 bases short, with 18 bases between. The CDR3 covers 15 residues. The CDR3 loop is CAISGSFRESHEQYF. CDR3 DNA: TGTGCCATCAGTGGTTCATTCAGGGAGTCCCACGAGCAGTACTTC.

The chain is built from TRBV5-1 and TRBJ1-1; possibly TRBD1 for D (6 bases). V was trimmed by 4 bases and J by 5 bases, leaving 15 bases between them. The CDR3 contains 14 residues. Germline-derived CDR1 and CDR2 are SGHRS and YFSETQ. CDR3 loop: CASSGTGFRTEAFF. The CDR3 DNA reads as TGCGCCAGCAGCGGAACAGGGTTTCGAACTGAAGCTTTCTTT.

This chain links TRBV12-3 or TRBV12-4 with TRBJ2-2, with D possibly being TRBD1 (5 bases). CDR3 length equals 14 residues. V lost 6 bases to trimming and J lost 4 bases, with 12 bases between them. The CDR3 nucleotides are TGTGCCAGCAGGTCTAGGGGTGGCACCGGGGAGCTGTTTTTT. Its protein is CASRSRGGTGELFF.

This clonotype was counted between two and nine times. The J gene is TRBJ2-5, the V gene TRBV11-2; 10 nucleotides match TRBD1. The last part of the DNA fits TRBJ2-7 better; the J call may be wrong. Germline CDR1 and CDR2: SGHAT and FQNNGV. The CDR3 is 15 amino acids. The CDR3 DNA is TGTGCCAGCAGCTTGGGACAGGGGTATGGTTTCGAGCAGTACTTC. Translated: CASSLGQGYGFEQYF.

The chain combines TRBV3-1 with TRBJ2-5; 8 nucleotides agree with TRBD2. The better agreement between TRBJ2-7 and the DNA end casts doubt on the J call. The V gene's germline CDR1 is LGHDT and CDR2 YNNKEL (reference sequence). The CDR3 has 16 amino acids. The CDR3 DNA reads as TGTGCCAGCAGCCAAGTCGCGGGGGGACCTACAGACGAGCAGTACTTC. Translated: CASSQVAGGPTDEQYF.

The chain uses TRBV7-2 and TRBJ2-1; D might be TRBD1 (7 bases). In germline, CDR1 is SGHTA, CDR2 FQGNSA. The CDR3 spans 19 residues. Trimming left V 5 bases short and J 13 bases short, with 36 bases between. The CDR3 coding sequence is TGTGCCAGCAGCCGCGGGGAACCCGGGACAGACTACATACTAGAGACCCAGTTCTTC. Translation gives CASSRGEPGTDYILETQFF. Variable domain in full (rest from reference TRBV7-2 and TRBJ2-1): GAGVSQSPSNKVTEKGKDVELRCDPISGHTALYWYRQSLGQGLEFLIYFQGNSAPDKSGLPSDRFSAERTGGSVSTLTIQRTQQEDSAVYLCASSRGEPGTDYILETQFFGPGTRLTVL.

The chain combines TRBV7-2 with TRBJ2-1, with D possibly matching TRBD2 (6 bases). Trimming shortened V by 5 bases and J by 10 bases, and 12 bases separated the two germline ends. There are 12 residues in the CDR3. Germline CDR1 is SGHTA and CDR2 is FQGNSA. The CDR3 sequence: CASSPLGREQFF. CDR3 nucleotides: TGTGCCAGCAGCCCTTTAGGGAGGGAGCAGTTCTTC.

This clonotype was seen a few times. The J gene is TRBJ1-2, the V gene TRBV7-9; 10 nucleotides agree with TRBD1. In germline, CDR1 is SEHNR, CDR2 FQNEAQ (reference sequence). Unmatched junction bases numbered 3, after V lost 4 bases and J lost 4 bases. The CDR3 length is 14 residues. Here the CDR3 DNA reads TGTGCCAGCAGCTCGACAGGGGGCAGCTATGGCTACACCTTC. Protein: CASSSTGGSYGYTF.

A few counts support this clonotype. The V call is TRBV7-9, the J call TRBJ1-4, with D perhaps matching TRBD1 (6 bases). V was trimmed by 6 bases and J by 1 base, leaving 9 bases between them. CDR1 SEHNR and CDR2 FQNEAQ come from the germline V gene (reference sequence). The CDR3 consists of 14 residues. The CDR3 protein is CASRPQGTNEKLFF. In DNA form, the CDR3 reads TGTGCCAGCAGACCACAGGGAACTAATGAAAAACTGTTTTTT.

This clonotype was observed once. The chain uses TRBV3-1 and TRBJ1-5; 9 bases align to TRBD1. Per germline, CDR1 LGHDT and CDR2 YNNKEL (reference sequence). The V gene end was trimmed by 4 bases and the J gene end by 3 bases; junction bases not matched to a gene: 4. The CDR3 is 15 residues long. This CDR3 is CASSPQGAVNQPQHF. CDR3 DNA: TGTGCCAGCAGCCCACAGGGGGCCGTCAATCAGCCCCAGCATTTT.

This clonotype was detected only a few times. This chain links TRBV2 with TRBJ2-3, with D unresolved. The germline V gene has CDR1 SNHLY and CDR2 FYNNEI. V lost 3 bases and J lost 4, with 14 bases in between. CDR3 length equals 15 residues. The DNA for the CDR3 is TGTGCCAGCAGTGAGAGGCGCCTAGGCGCAGATACGCAGTATTTT. It translates to CASSERRLGADTQYF.

This clonotype was picked up one time. This chain joins TRBV5-1 and TRBJ2-6; 11 nucleotides line up with TRBD1. V trimming: 5 bases; J trimming: 2 bases; junction bases outside the gene matches: 6. Germline V gene sequence: CDR1 SGHRS, CDR2 YFSETQ. This CDR3 region has 17 residues. The CDR3 DNA reads as TGCGCCAGCAGTTCGGACAGGGGGCTTACTGGGGCCAACGTCCTGACTTTC. Amino acid sequence: CASSSDRGLTGANVLTF.

This clonotype was detected a few times. The chain has TRBV16 and TRBJ2-5; D not certain. Per the germline V gene, CDR1 is KGHSY and CDR2 is FQNENV. V shed 3 bases and J shed 1 base, with 12 bases lying between them. The CDR3 is made up of 15 amino acids. The CDR3 region is CASSQDLGIQETQYF. The CDR3 bases are TGTGCCAGCAGCCAGGATTTGGGAATCCAAGAGACCCAGTACTTC.

This clonotype was counted a few times. V usage is TRBV15 and J usage is TRBJ2-1; D might be TRBD1 or TRBD2, each matching 5 bases. Germline V CDR1 and CDR2: LNHNV, YYDKDF (reference sequence). The CDR3 is 16 residues long. V was pared by 2 bases and J by 0 bases, with 11 bases between. The CDR3 loop reads CATSRTPGSSYNEQFF. CDR3 DNA: TGTGCCACCAGCAGAACTCCAGGGAGCTCCTACAATGAGCAGTTCTTC. The variable domain in full, with the rest retrieved from reference TRBV15 and TRBJ2-1, is DAMVIQNPRYQVTQFGKPVTLSCSQTLNHNVMYWYQQKSSQAPKLLFHYYDKDFNNEADTPDNFQSRRPNTSFCFLDIRSPGLGDTAMYLCATSRTPGSSYNEQFFGPGTRLTVL.

The CDR3 here is CSARDGGGRQETQYF. Here the CDR3 DNA reads TGCAGTGCTAGAGACGGAGGGGGCCGTCAAGAGACCCAGTACTTC. The chain is built from TRBV20-1 and TRBJ2-4, with D maybe TRBD1 (7 bases). The DNA end is a closer match to TRBJ2-5, so the J assignment may be wrong. Germline V gene lookup returns CDR1 DFQATT and CDR2 SNEGSKA (reference sequence). This CDR3 has 15 amino acids.